These T cell receptor beta chains were read from a single sample in a study of regulatory T cells in long-lasting Graves disease. From the multiplex PCR reads, TCRdb called clonotypes with MiXCR, one entry per CDR3 protein. The profile covers some 250,000 distinct CDR3 sequences, with more than 15% appearing a single time and 14% taken by the ten largest. These data were also reused for a study on T cells in Graves' hyperthyroidism and ophthalmopathy.

Sequenced here: peripheral blood mononuclear cells (PBMCs), sampled at new diagnosis, from a patient treated with antithyroid drugs. Source of these receptors: a woman aged 25 to 39 with Graves disease. CDR3s leave out the opening cysteine and the closing phenylalanine or tryptophan.

V gene: TRBV10-3; J gene: TRBJ1-4; CDR3 protein: AISTGGQGGEKLF
V gene: TRBV6-1; J gene: TRBJ2-6; CDR3 protein: ASMRVSSGANVLT
V gene: TRBV12-3/TRBV12-4; J gene: TRBJ2-7; CDR3 protein: ASRGDRPYEQY
V gene: TRBV7-8; J gene: TRBJ1-1; CDR3 protein: ASTPARVNTEAF
V gene: TRBV29-1; J gene: TRBJ1-2; CDR3 protein: SVEGGGRGLLGYGYT
V gene: TRBV2; J gene: TRBJ2-5; CDR3 protein: ASSPLRAGGQETQY
V gene: TRBV7-9; J gene: TRBJ2-2; CDR3 protein: ASSFFPLENTGELF
V gene: TRBV7-2; J gene: TRBJ1-1; CDR3 protein: ASSLERILGPDTEAF
V gene: TRBV5-1; J gene: TRBJ1-2; CDR3 protein: ASSSPPGTENYGYT
V gene: TRBV5-1; J gene: TRBJ1-2; CDR3 protein: ASSPRQDYSYGYT
V gene: TRBV3-1; J gene: TRBJ2-1; CDR3 protein: ASRHMSGWGGSYNEQF
V gene: TRBV19; J gene: TRBJ2-3; CDR3 protein: ASNVGPSADTQY
V gene: TRBV7-2; J gene: TRBJ2-7; CDR3 protein: ASSLVDGGAYEQY
V gene: TRBV19; J gene: TRBJ2-3; CDR3 protein: ASSSGGYTDTQY
V gene: TRBV5-6; J gene: .; CDR3 protein: ASSLRTGAGPTDTQY
V gene: TRBV19; J gene: TRBJ1-6; CDR3 protein: ASSIGQGGSSPLH
V gene: TRBV28; J gene: TRBJ1-1; CDR3 protein: ASSLFQGAHTEAF
V gene: TRBV18; J gene: TRBJ2-7; CDR3 protein: ASSPPVDSYEQY
V gene: TRBV7-9; J gene: TRBJ1-2; CDR3 protein: ASSARQGADGYT
V gene: TRBV6-2/TRBV6-3; J gene: TRBJ2-1; CDR3 protein: ASRDPGVWDEQF
V gene: TRBV5-5; J gene: TRBJ1-1; CDR3 protein: ASSLGPGGNITEAF
V gene: TRBV4-1; J gene: TRBJ1-6; CDR3 protein: ASSQVVHRNSPLH